This section outlines one T cell receptor (beta chain) sequence together with its context. Its recognized antigen is unknown. Base qualities were left out, and no much larger clone turns up one base away. The data derive from a study of cytomegalovirus exposure and HLA in healthy donors (dated by TCRdb to about 2017). For context, the study as a whole: An earlier analysis of around 600 of the donors reported about 250 Gb of sequence data and approximately 110 million unique TCR beta sequences from some 180 million T cells. Because of strong linkage in the cohort, 5 or 6 DR-DQ haplotypes were treated as single units for association and clustering. A later analysis re-analyzed previously published TCR beta repertoires from approximately 670 donors and added high-resolution HLA genotyping to study TCR occurrence patterns. In an earlier analysis of several hundred of the donors, high-throughput TCR beta sequencing was used to judge whether each TCR beta V gene segment behaved as functional or pseudogenic. The study aimed to test whether cataloging public T cell receptors could reveal signatures of past pathogen exposure. High-throughput TCR immunosequencing, statistical association of individual TCRs with disease status, and machine learning were combined to predict cytomegalovirus infection status. Donor age, sex, ethnicity and CMV serostatus were compiled together with the repertoire data. A later genetic analysis took genome-wide SNP genotypes for 398 of the 666 donors and used that subset as a discovery cohort. Of the approximately 400 genotyped donors, 75% to 85% were placed in the genetic ancestry cluster associated with self-reported Caucasian donors. An early release that covered roughly 600 HLA-typed donors contained approximately 300 gigabases of sequencing data and tens of millions of unique TCR sequences. Across some 400 genotyped donors of the cohort, an average of approximately 200,000 unique TCR beta nucleotide sequences per donor were sequenced, and roughly 20% of those sequences were non-productive. Along with the roughly 710-subject first cohort, a separate validation cohort of more than 90 different subjects was used. Rather than using new phenotypic data, the later analysis identified candidate immune exposures from TCR beta sequences and from how often those sequences occurred across donors. Typing coverage varied by locus: roughly 629-630 donors for A, B, C, DRB1 and DQB1; roughly 520 for DQA1; 606 for DPA1; more than 450 for DPB1. HLA typing covered class I and class II loci at four-digit resolution. Using immunosequencing, the study profiled T cell repertoires from fewer than 850 subjects and related those repertoires to cytomegalovirus serostatus. All discovery cohort repertoires had been generated using a single sequencing platform. Study-level results and caveats: Assigning TCR associations to individual alleles was difficult when HLA alleles, especially DR and DQ, strongly co-occurred. The presence/absence analyses assumed that sequencing depth was roughly uniform across donors, and that assumption may not be true. A few of the identified cytomegalovirus-associated TCR beta chains were confirmed in vitro to be specific for cytomegalovirus antigens. The classifier was reported to diagnose cytomegalovirus status with high specificity and sensitivity in both the original cohort and the validation cohort. Compared with equally common non-associated chains, HLA-associated TCR beta chains in a later analysis were more clonally expanded and had lower generation probabilities. In a later analysis, most CMV-associated TCR beta chains were found to appear HLA-restricted, with HLA associations seemingly driven largely by CMV exposure. The only immune exposure information available for the cohort was CMV serostatus. V-gene and J-gene trimming of TCR beta chains was associated with a missense DCLRE1C variant in a later genetic analysis, and the association was replicated in an independent cohort. Specific HLA alleles were associated with over 15,000 TCR beta sequences at a false discovery rate of 0.05 in a later analysis. A group of highly shared sequence variants was considered likely to be a technical artifact of the sequencing pipeline. Because counts were too low, about 15 rarely observed V segments, including chromosome 9 orphons, were left out of the earlier analysis of about 620 of the donors. The authors suggested that the approach could potentially be extended to other disease states and immunological phenotypes. Compared with the approximately 670-donor mean, donors in an Asian-associated ancestry cluster had fewer N-insertions in productive TCRs, according to a later genetic analysis. The 87-base-pair reads could not distinguish some IMGT-functional V segments, including TRBV6-2 and TRBV6-3, so those segments were excluded. Most TCR sequences were observed very rarely across donors, whereas some public TCRs were present in many individuals. Several of the top co-occurrence clusters appeared to be linked to parvovirus B19, influenza, CMV and Epstein-Barr virus, according to a later analysis. A further reported finding was that TCR beta sequences accurately predicted the HLA-A and HLA-B alleles for most subjects in the first cohort. Correlated functional status among segregating V segments might reflect linkage disequilibrium, but an unknown experimental factor could not be ruled out. An earlier analysis of 587 of the donors showed that most TCR beta V segments appeared in productive rearrangements either about 87% or about 30% of the time, which broadly matched IMGT annotations. HLA typing was unavailable for some donors at each locus, so association tests used only the typed subset. A later analysis found that TCR association rates varied across HLA loci, with DRB1 alleles showing the most associated TCRs and HLA-C alleles the fewest. Only TCR beta chains were sequenced in this cohort, and the absence of alpha or paired-chain data limited detectable features. The study gave a list of 150 to 200 TCR beta chains associated with cytomegalovirus.

In total, roughly 670 healthy bone marrow donors made up the cohort. Cohort members were all nominally healthy when sampled, although unrecorded immune exposures were likely present. The donor was CMV seronegative and was included in the group of approximately 350 seronegative cohort members. Every donor gave a peripheral blood sample, and the peripheral blood mononuclear cells from that sample were used for TCR beta sequencing. The Qiagen DNeasy Blood Extraction Kit was used to extract genomic DNA from the blood cell samples. The V and J ends are trimmed by 1 base and 3 bases, leaving 13 bases between them. Including cysteine and phenylalanine, the CDR3 has 15 amino acids. The read is trimmed to its CDR3 DNA, 45 bases read in frame from base 1. For CDR1 and CDR2, the germline V gene lists MNHNS and SASEGT. Library preparation employed the immunoSEQ multiplex PCR assay. A mixture of 60 forward primers for TCR Vbeta segments and 13 reverse primers for TCR Jbeta segments was used in the multiplex PCR. A multiplex PCR assay on genomic DNA amplified the CDR3 region of rearranged TCR beta genes. The amplified TCR beta libraries were sequenced on the Illumina HiSeq System as 87-base-pair reads. The paper's processing steps were these. A later analysis counted approximately 84 million unique TCR beta chains across the 550 to 800 repertoires, and roughly 10 million of these chains were shared by at least two donors. A nearest-neighbor algorithm error-corrected the raw reads and collapsed the reads into unique sequences, merging closely related sequences to remove PCR and sequencing errors. To assign V, D and J gene segments, CDR3 sequences were aligned to IMGT reference sequences. For a sequence to be retained, a match of at least six nucleotides was required to both a V gene segment and a J gene segment. A rearrangement was called productive if the CDR3 had no stop codons and remained in frame with V and J, and every other rearrangement was called non-productive. CDR3 was defined by IMGT convention, running from the second conserved V-encoded cysteine to the conserved J-encoded phenylalanine. In an earlier analysis of around 540 of the donors, sequences lacking an unambiguous match to a single V gene segment were excluded. An earlier analysis of a few hundred of the donors called V segments functional above 56.7% productive rearrangements and segregating when the between-donor standard deviation exceeded 5%. To diagnose cytomegalovirus status from the catalog of TCR beta chain sequences, a statistical classification framework was built. In a later analysis, V and J genes were assigned by comparing TCR nucleotide sequences against IMGT/GENE-DB human TR gene sequences. The TCRdist pipeline was used in a later analysis to assign CDR3 sequences and most-parsimonious VDJ recombination scenarios. In a later analysis, each TCR beta chain was defined by its CDR3 amino acid sequence together with its V-gene family, and reads lacking a unique V-gene family were excluded. To address suspected cross-contamination and a sequencing artifact, a later analysis removed a few hundred highly shared, low-generation-probability nucleotide sequences. For each public chain, a later analysis derived a clonal expansion index from normalized ranks of inferred template counts within each repertoire. In a later analysis, generation probabilities were computed using a VDJ recombination model fitted to out-of-frame rearrangements, and the results were checked against IGoR. In a later analysis, hypergeometric tests were used to score TCR-TCR, TCR-HLA and TCR-CMV co-occurrence, with a repertoire-size bias correction applied to TCR pairs. In a later analysis, false discovery rates were estimated by permuting HLA or CMV assignments 20 times. In a later analysis, co-occurring TCRs were grouped using DBSCAN, with TCRdist sequence similarity added in when clustering inside HLA-allele-positive subsets. Repertoires with fewer than 30,000 or more than 120,000 public chains, plus five repertoires with anomalous nucleotide sharing, were excluded from co-occurrence clustering. The clones in this table, taken by TCRdb from immuneACCESS, are in-frame only. Not every clone is retained; where verified, under half of the shortfall comes from an unresolved V gene, and the cause of the rest is unknown. V and J calls and clone size come straight from that table; D and trimming were deduced from the DNA. This sample has 150,000 to 200,000 clones in its table, and 75% to 90% of those were observed once. The ten biggest clones cover approximately 2% of the sample.

The clonotype originates from a woman aged 18-29 years in good health and CMV-seronegative. The sample consisted of PBMCs. The chain is made from TRBV6-1 and TRBJ2-7; the D gene is perhaps TRBD1, on 5 matching bases. The CDR3 here reads CASSEGPQGIYEQYF. At the DNA level, the sequence is TGTGCCAGCAGTGAAGGTCCCCAGGGTATCTACGAGCAGTACTTC.